This TCR beta chain was profiled in a study of blood T cell repertoires in COVID-19. Study-level background: Specimens from acute and convalescent COVID-19 originated in the United States, Italy and Spain. Sample material is recorded as cDNA or gDNA derived from T cells, B-cell-depleted T cells, or PBMCs.

In the original workflow: Reference gene primer amplification in the assay estimated nucleated cell counts. Assay: immunoSEQ multiplex PCR; the TCRdb copy retains only in-frame clones and omits some. From that table come the V and J calls and clone size; the DNA was used to work out D and trimming. This sample has 100,000 to 120,000 clones, with roughly 84% found just once. CDR1 LNHDA and CDR2 SQIVND come from the germline V gene (reference sequence). Losses at the gene ends were 3 bases for V and 4 bases for J; bases not matched to a gene: 6. The CDR3 extends over 14 amino acids. The clonotype was recovered from a woman in her 70s who had recovered from COVID-19. This chain connects TRBV19 to TRBJ2-7, with 7 nucleotides matching TRBD1. The sequencing input was peripheral blood. This chain's CDR3 is CASSIRQGGYEQYF. CDR3 sequence (DNA): TGTGCCAGTAGTATTCGACAGGGCGGGTACGAGCAGTACTTC.